The T cell receptor (beta chain) described here comes from a study of blood T cell repertoires in COVID-19. Looking at the study overall: Samples of COVID-19 (acute and convalescent) were obtained from the United States, Italy and Spain.

Repertoires were generated with immunoSEQ multiplex PCR, while TCRdb's copy carries only in-frame clones and drops some. The data show 40,000 to 55,000 clones, with 65% to 85% seen just once and over 15% held by the top ten. Germline V gives CDR1 SGHDT, CDR2 YYEEEE. With V trimmed by 4 bases and J by 2 bases, 6 bases remained unmatched. The CDR3 is 15 residues long. The V and J genes are TRBV5-6 and TRBJ2-5, with 9 bases that match TRBD1. The TCR comes from a man in his forties with acute or convalescent COVID-19. Sequencing was done on a sample of peripheral blood. The CDR3 region is CASSRKDRGQETQYF. The CDR3, as DNA: TGTGCCAGCAGCCGAAAGGACAGGGGACAAGAGACCCAGTACTTC.